This TCR beta chain is from a study of T cell responses to AZD1222 COVID-19 vaccine. For the study at large: Some second doses came at about 4 weeks and others at about 12 weeks; these were pooled. Overall study findings and caveats: Nearly half of spike-specific TCRs reportedly go after variant regions that carry no mutations. Donors were chiefly white British, with a greater number of females, and clonal diversity was perhaps underestimated. After two AZD1222 doses, spike-specific TCR breadth and depth rose versus day 0.

This CDR3 contains 13 residues. V shed 3 bases and J 7 bases; nucleotides not matched to a gene: 3. Profiling relied on immunoSEQ multiplex PCR, and the TCRdb table lists in-frame clones only, not all of them. Of approximately 140,000 clones detected, about 90% appear once; the ten largest clones hold approximately 5.2%. In the case of this clone: Antigen: not known. The same CDR3 is also encoded by other DNA sequences in this sample.

The sequenced sample was peripheral blood, obtained on day 0 of AZD1222 vaccination. The sequence came from an adult in good health. V and J are TRBV12-3 or TRBV12-4 and TRBJ1-2, with TRBD1 matching 9 bases. CDR3 sequence (DNA): TGTGCCAGCAGTTTCCTGACAGGGGGTGGCTACACCTTC. Translating it yields CASSFLTGGGYTF.